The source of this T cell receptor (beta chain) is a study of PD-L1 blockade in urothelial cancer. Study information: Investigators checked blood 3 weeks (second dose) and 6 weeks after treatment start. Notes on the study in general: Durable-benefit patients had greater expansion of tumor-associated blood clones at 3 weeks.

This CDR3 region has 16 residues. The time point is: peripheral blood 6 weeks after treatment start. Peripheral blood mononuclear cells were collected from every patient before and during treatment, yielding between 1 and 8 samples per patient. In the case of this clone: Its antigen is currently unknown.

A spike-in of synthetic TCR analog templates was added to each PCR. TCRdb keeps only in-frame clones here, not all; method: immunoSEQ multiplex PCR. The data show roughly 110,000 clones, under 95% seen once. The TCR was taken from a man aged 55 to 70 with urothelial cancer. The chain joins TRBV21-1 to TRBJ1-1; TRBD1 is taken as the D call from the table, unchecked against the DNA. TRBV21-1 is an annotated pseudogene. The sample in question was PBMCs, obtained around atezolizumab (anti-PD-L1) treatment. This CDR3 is CASSKEAGKGNTEAFF. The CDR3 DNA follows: TGTGCCAGCAGCAAAGAGGCAGGGAAGGGGAACACTGAAGCTTTCTTT.